This T cell receptor beta chain was retrieved from a study of control samples from healthy donors and cancer patients. The CDR3 consists of 15 residues. Germline V gene sequence: CDR1 MNHEY, CDR2 SVGEGT. V lost 2 bases and J lost 1, with 9 bases in between. Assay: immunoSEQ multiplex PCR; the TCRdb copy retains only in-frame clones and omits some. The repertoire holds about 120,000 clones, with about 88% as singletons. J is TRBJ1-5 and V is TRBV6-2 or TRBV6-3; a weak D match, TRBD1 (6 bases). The clonotype was recovered from a man between 18 and 35 years old in good health. The source material was blood. The CDR3 DNA follows: TGTGCCAGCAGTTACGGGGGACAAAGCAATCAGCCCCAGCATTTT. Residues: CASSYGGQSNQPQHF.